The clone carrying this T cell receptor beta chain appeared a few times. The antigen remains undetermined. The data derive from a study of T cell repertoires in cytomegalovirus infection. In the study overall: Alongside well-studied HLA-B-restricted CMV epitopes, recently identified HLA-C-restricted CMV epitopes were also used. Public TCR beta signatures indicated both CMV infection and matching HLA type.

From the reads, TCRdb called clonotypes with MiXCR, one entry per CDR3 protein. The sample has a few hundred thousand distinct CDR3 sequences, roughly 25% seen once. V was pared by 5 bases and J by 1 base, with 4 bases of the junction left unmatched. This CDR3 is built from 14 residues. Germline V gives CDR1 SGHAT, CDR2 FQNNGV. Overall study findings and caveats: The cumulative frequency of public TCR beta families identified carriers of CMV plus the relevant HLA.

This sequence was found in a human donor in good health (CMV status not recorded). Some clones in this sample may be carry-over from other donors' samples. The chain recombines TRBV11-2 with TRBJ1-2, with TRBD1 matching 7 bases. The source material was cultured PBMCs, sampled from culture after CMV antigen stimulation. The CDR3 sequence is CASSADRVNYGYTF. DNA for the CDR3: TGTGCCAGCAGCGCTGACAGGGTTAACTATGGCTACACCTTC.